Listed below are T cell receptor beta chains from one sample, sequenced in a study of T cell responses to AZD1222 COVID-19 vaccine. Assay used: immunoSEQ multiplex PCR; TCRdb lists only in-frame clones, some missing. Of under 250,000 clones in the sample, under 95% were seen once. The sequenced sample was peripheral blood, obtained on day 0 of MenACWY control vaccination. The receptors were gathered from an adult in good health. Both conserved end residues are part of each CDR3. Each record gives: J gene, CDR3 length, clone size, V gene, D gene, CDR3 protein, CDR3 DNA. D genes are given only for firm matches. Clone size appears in some rows only: once, few, many, or a class for an expanded clone.

TRBJ1-1	14	NA	TRBV6-6	TRBD1	CASSRQGADTEAFF	TGTGCCAGCAGTCGACAGGGGGCCGACACTGAAGCTTTCTTT
TRBJ1-6	15	NA	TRBV6-6	NA	CASSYGAGADAPLHF	TGTGCCAGCAGTTACGGAGCAGGGGCGGACGCACCCCTCCACTTT
TRBJ1-6	17	NA	TRBV3-1/TRBV3-2	TRBD1	CASSQAAGTGYNSPLHF	TGTGCCAGCAGCCAGGCGGCCGGGACAGGTTATAATTCACCCCTCCACTTT
TRBJ1-5	14	NA	TRBV6-1	NA	CASSEPRGFQPQHF	TGTGCCAGCAGTGAGCCGAGGGGCTTTCAGCCCCAGCATTTT
TRBJ1-2	14	NA	TRBV19	NA	CASSSLTVNYGYTF	TGTGCCAGTAGTTCACTGACAGTGAACTATGGCTACACCTTC
TRBJ2-7	16	NA	TRBV4-1	NA	CASSQDFGAWMSEQYF	TGCGCCAGCAGCCAAGATTTCGGGGCGTGGATGTCCGAGCAGTACTTC
TRBJ1-1	16	NA	TRBV5-1	TRBD1	CASSLQPSGTGGEAFF	TGCGCCAGCAGCTTACAACCAAGCGGGACAGGGGGCGAAGCTTTCTTT
TRBJ1-2	15	NA	TRBV5-1	NA	CASSLAGPRTDGYTF	TGCGCCAGCAGCTTGGCTGGGCCGAGAACAGATGGCTACACCTTC
TRBJ1-2	15	NA	TRBV28	TRBD1	CASSSRTGVVSGYTF	TGTGCCAGCAGTTCGCGGACAGGGGTCGTTAGTGGCTACACCTTC
TRBJ1-2	11	NA	TRBV2	NA	CALGGPYGYTF	TGTGCCCTCGGGGGGCCCTATGGCTACACCTTC
TRBJ2-7	16	NA	TRBV4-3	NA	CASSQDYAVGGYPQYF	TGCGCCAGCAGCCAAGACTACGCGGTCGGGGGTTATCCGCAGTACTTC
TRBJ2-1	15	NA	TRBV6-5	NA	CASSYRPGSRREQFF	TGTGCCAGCAGTTACCGTCCCGGCTCCAGGAGAGAGCAGTTCTTC
TRBJ2-1	15	NA	TRBV9	TRBD2	CASSSLAGGYNEQFF	TGTGCCAGCAGCTCTTTAGCGGGGGGGTACAATGAGCAGTTCTTC
TRBJ1-2	11	NA	TRBV20-1	NA	CSASKGYGYTF	TGCAGTGCTAGTAAAGGCTATGGCTACACCTTC
TRBJ2-7	16	NA	TRBV5-6	NA	CASSGLGAGRNYEQYF	TGTGCCAGCAGCGGTTTAGGGGCGGGGAGGAACTACGAGCAGTACTTC
TRBJ2-5	11	NA	TRBV4-2	NA	CASSQDRTQYF	TGTGCCAGCAGCCAAGATAGGACCCAGTACTTC
TRBJ1-5	14	NA	TRBV19	TRBD1	CASSPRDRYQPQHF	TGTGCCAGTAGTCCCCGGGACAGGTATCAGCCCCAGCATTTT
TRBJ1-1	13	NA	TRBV3-1/TRBV3-2	NA	CASSPRYTTEAFF	TGTGCCAGCAGTCCCAGATACACCACTGAAGCTTTCTTT
TRBJ1-5	12	NA	TRBV29-1	NA	CSVGGGRQPQHF	TGCAGCGTTGGGGGGGGGCGGCAGCCCCAGCATTTT
TRBJ2-3	12	NA	TRBV28	NA	CASSFRGNTQYF	TGTGCCAGCAGTTTTCGCGGTAATACGCAGTATTTT
TRBJ2-2	15	NA	TRBV30	TRBD1	CAWYPGQGAIGELFF	TGTGCCTGGTATCCGGGACAGGGGGCTATCGGGGAGCTGTTTTTT
TRBJ2-7	16	NA	TRBV6-5	NA	CASSSSLGTGIYEQYF	TGTGCCAGCAGTTCATCCCTCGGGACCGGGATATACGAGCAGTACTTC
TRBJ1-5	15	NA	TRBV4-1	NA	CASKRTAYSNQPQHF	TGCGCCAGCAAACGGACGGCGTATAGCAATCAGCCCCAGCATTTT
TRBJ2-3	16	NA	TRBV5-1	NA	CASSPWGHEVADTQYF	TGCGCCAGCAGCCCCTGGGGACACGAAGTGGCAGATACGCAGTATTTT
TRBJ1-1	14	once	TRBV7-9	NA	CASSFPQGNTEAFF	TGTGCCAGCAGCTTCCCACAGGGGAACACTGAAGCTTTCTTT
TRBJ2-3	13	NA	TRBV9	NA	CASSVSGGDTQYF	TGTGCCAGCAGCGTGAGTGGGGGGGATACGCAGTATTTT
TRBJ1-2	11	NA	TRBV30	NA	CALGQNYGYTF	TGTGCCCTTGGACAGAACTATGGCTACACCTTC
TRBJ1-5	14	NA	TRBV5-1	TRBD1	CASSYDRGTQPQHF	TGCGCCAGCAGTTATGACAGGGGAACTCAGCCCCAGCATTTT
TRBJ1-4	12	once	TRBV19	NA	CASTERDEKLFF	TGTGCCAGCACGGAGAGAGACGAAAAACTGTTTTTT
TRBJ1-1	12	NA	TRBV5-4	TRBD1	CASSADRARAFF	TGTGCCAGCAGCGCAGACAGGGCCCGAGCTTTCTTT
TRBJ2-3	16	NA	TRBV4-2	TRBD2	CASSQETSGGVDTQYF	TGTGCCAGCAGCCAAGAGACTAGCGGGGGGGTAGATACGCAGTATTTT
TRBJ1-5	12	NA	TRBV19	NA	CASQQVPQPQHF	TGTGCCAGCCAACAGGTTCCTCAGCCCCAGCATTTT
TRBJ2-3	17	NA	TRBV4-1	TRBD2	CASSQETSGFSTDTQYF	TGCGCCAGCAGCCAAGAAACTAGCGGGTTTTCCACAGATACGCAGTATTTT